The entry that follows covers one T cell receptor beta chain sequence. Its cognate antigen is unknown. Original data processing: After removing out-of-frame reads, millions of distinct TCRbeta sequences remained. Libraries were prepared by immunoSEQ multiplex PCR; TCRdb keeps only in-frame clonotypes and omits some of them. The V and J calls and clone size are taken from that table; D and trimming were inferred from the DNA. The data contain approximately 50,000 clones, roughly 78% of them singletons. The sample is drawn from a study of memory CD4+ T cells and cytomegalovirus serostatus. The study, taken as a whole, reports: CMV serostatus prediction reached median AUC approximately 0.95, or 0.91 with US-trained model.

The sort gate was single viable CD3+CD4+CD8-CD45RO+ cells for memory CD4+ T cells. CD4+ T cells were isolated by positive magnetic selection. The CDR3 has 11 amino acids. The germline V gene encodes CDR1 SQVTM and CDR2 ANQGSEA. Trimming took 7 bases from V and 5 from J, leaving 10 bases between them. The sequencing input was memory CD4+ T cells from blood. The chain carries TRBV29-1 and TRBJ2-3; D possibly corresponds to TRBD2 (6 bases). The clonotype comes from an adult in good health and CMV-seronegative. Written as DNA, the CDR3 is TGCAGCGGCCGGAGGGTAGATACGCAGTATTTT. Translating it yields CSGRRVDTQYF.